The 17 T cell receptor beta chains presented below share a single source sample, sequenced in a study of blood T cell repertoires in COVID-19. Assay: immunoSEQ multiplex PCR; the TCRdb copy retains only in-frame clones and omits some. Here the sample spans over 150,000 clones, roughly 93% being singletons. Sequencing was carried out using peripheral blood. The receptor source for this set is a man aged 18 to 29 with COVID-19, enrolled during active disease.

The chain couples TRBV27 to TRBJ2-1, with TRBD1 matching 8 bases. CDR1 MNHEY and CDR2 SMNVEV come from the germline V gene (reference sequence). Trimming removed 3 bases from V and 4 bases from J; junction bases left unmatched: 5. The CDR3 is made up of 15 amino acids. The CDR3 spells CASSFWRTGYNEQFF. The CDR3 coding sequence is TGTGCCAGCAGTTTTTGGAGGACAGGGTACAATGAGCAGTTCTTC.

The V call is TRBV5-1, the J call TRBJ1-2; TRBD1 might be the D (5 bases). From germline, CDR1 is SGHRS and CDR2 YFSETQ. Trimming pared 0 bases from V and 0 bases from J, leaving 9 bases between. The CDR3 has 15 residues. The CDR3 nucleotides read TGCGCCAGCAGCTTGGCAGGGTTAGCTAACTATGGCTACACCTTC. Protein: CASSLAGLANYGYTF.

V usage is TRBV12-3 or TRBV12-4 and J usage is TRBJ1-5; maybe TRBD1 (5 bases). This CDR3 has 12 residues. The germline V and J ends were trimmed by 6 bases and 10 bases, with 13 bases remaining between them. Here the CDR3 DNA reads TGTGCCAGCAGCTCCGACAGCCGCCCCCAGCATTTT. It codes for CASSSDSRPQHF.

The CDR3 DNA reads as TGTGCCAGCAGCTTCGACGACAGATACACCGGGGAGCTGTTTTTT. Protein product: CASSFDDRYTGELFF. This chain uses TRBV7-3 with TRBJ2-2; the D gene is possibly TRBD1 (5 bases). Trimming removed 3 bases from V and 3 bases from J, with 11 bases in between. The germline gives CDR1 SGHTA, CDR2 FQGTGA. The CDR3 spans 15 residues.

The rearrangement uses TRBV5-6 and TRBJ2-2; possible D gene TRBD2, 6 bases. The length of the CDR3 is 15 residues. The V and J ends lost 0 bases and 4 bases respectively, with 10 bases between them. Germline V CDR1 and CDR2: SGHDT, YYEEEE. The CDR3 here is CASSLGTTFTGELFF. For the CDR3, the DNA is TGTGCCAGCAGCTTGGGGACTACATTCACCGGGGAGCTGTTTTTT.

The gene calls are TRBV11-2 and TRBJ2-5; 8 bases agree with TRBD1. Gene TRBJ2-7 matches the end of the DNA better, so the J call may be wrong. This CDR3 has 14 amino acids. The germline V gene has CDR1 SGHAT and CDR2 FQNNGV. The CDR3 sequence is CASALAGGSYEQYF. The CDR3 bases are TGTGCCAGCGCCCTGGCAGGGGGCTCTTACGAGCAGTACTTC.

V is TRBV7-8 and J is TRBJ2-1; possibly TRBD2 for D (6 bases). Trimming left V 2 bases short and J 5 bases short, with 13 bases between. CDR3 size: 15 residues. CDR1 is SGHVS and CDR2 is FQNEAQ in the germline V gene. Written as DNA, the CDR3 is TGTGCCAGCAGCTTATATGGCAGGAGGGACAATGAGCAGTTCTTC. Protein product: CASSLYGRRDNEQFF.

The chain is built from TRBV30 and TRBJ2-5; no clear D gene. This CDR3 has 13 amino acids. Trimming stripped 2 bases from V and 5 bases from J, with 12 bases between. Germline V gene sequence: CDR1 GTSNPN, CDR2 SVGIG (reference sequence). This chain's CDR3 is CAWSSGWAETQYF. DNA for the CDR3: TGTGCCTGGAGTAGTGGGTGGGCGGAGACCCAGTACTTC.

V gene TRBV11-1 combines with J gene TRBJ2-7, with D possibly matching TRBD1 (6 bases). The length of the CDR3 is 14 residues. The germline V gene encodes CDR1 SGHAT and CDR2 FQDESV (reference sequence). V shed 3 bases and J shed 4 bases, with 13 bases lying between them. The CDR3: CASSLRGNIYEQYF. The CDR3 DNA follows: TGTGCCAGCAGCTTGAGGGGGAACATTTACGAGCAGTACTTC.

The chain has TRBV5-5 and TRBJ1-3; D perhaps matches TRBD1 (5 bases). The CDR3 covers 13 residues. V lost 0 bases to trimming and J lost 14 bases, with 15 bases between them. The germline CDR1 and CDR2 sequences are SGHKS and YYEKEE (reference sequence). The chain's CDR3 is CASSLGGRPPVYF. CDR3 coding DNA: TGTGCCAGCAGCTTGGGGGGCAGGCCCCCGGTATATTTT.

The chain carries TRBV28 and TRBJ1-1; D gene ambiguous. This CDR3 is built from 12 residues. From germline, CDR1 is MDHEN and CDR2 SYDVKM. Trimming removed 6 bases from V and 4 bases from J, with 9 bases in between. The CDR3 loop is CASSLRPTEAFF. DNA for the CDR3: TGTGCCAGCAGCCTCAGGCCCACTGAAGCTTTCTTT.

The chain links TRBV7-9 to TRBJ2-1, with 9 bases matching TRBD1. Germline trimming cut 5 bases from V and 8 bases from J; bases unmatched to any gene: 10. The CDR3 extends over 15 amino acids. Germline V gene data show CDR1 as SEHNR and CDR2 as FQNEAQ (reference sequence). The CDR3 DNA follows: TGTGCCAGCAGCCCGGGACAGGGCTCAAGCGATGAGCAGTTCTTC. This gives the protein CASSPGQGSSDEQFF.

As for this clone: At one boundary the junction diverges from the germline segment, which might be a read error. V is TRBV20-1 and J is TRBJ1-4; unclear D gene. The CDR3 has 14 amino acids. From germline, CDR1 is DFQATT and CDR2 SNEGSKA (reference sequence). The CDR3 reads CSASPRPRPEKLLF. CDR3 DNA: TGCAGTGCTAGTCCTCGGCCGAGGCCTGAAAAACTGCTTTTT.

The genes are TRBV9 and TRBJ2-7, with a tentative D call TRBD1 (6 bases). CDR1 SGDLS and CDR2 YYNGEE come from the germline V gene. Trimming removed 7 bases from V and 3 bases from J, with 14 bases in between. The CDR3 extends over 13 amino acids. CDR3 residues: CASSAGVSYEQYF. The CDR3 DNA sequence: TGTGCCAGCTCTGCAGGGGTTAGCTACGAGCAGTACTTC.

This clone was detected only once. This same CDR3 is encoded by further DNA sequences in the sample. The chain has TRBV11-2 and TRBJ2-7, with 9 bases lining up with TRBD2. CDR3 length: 15 amino acids. Germline values: CDR1 SGHAT, CDR2 FQNNGV. Trimming cost V 1 base and J 4 bases; bases outside gene matches: 5. Here the CDR3 DNA reads TGTGCCAGCAGCTTAGGGGCGGGAGGGGGATACGAGCAGTACTTC. Its translation: CASSLGAGGGYEQYF.

This clone came up once. The chain joins TRBV18 to TRBJ1-3; D perhaps matches TRBD1 (5 bases). The germline CDR1 and CDR2 sequences are KGHSH and LQKENI. CDR3 length equals 15 residues. The V end was cut by 5 bases, the J end by 0 bases, with 11 bases between. Written as DNA, the CDR3 is TGTGCCAGCTCAACGACAGCGAACTCTGGAAACACCATATATTTT. As protein: CASSTTANSGNTIYF.

The rearrangement uses TRBV10-3 and TRBJ1-5; 7 nucleotides match TRBD1. The trim removed 0 bases at V and 5 bases at J, leaving 4 bases unmatched. CDR1 and CDR2 from the germline V gene are ENHRY and SYGVKD. The CDR3 spans 15 residues. Here the CDR3 reads CAISESGGEDQPQHF. The CDR3 DNA reads TGTGCCATCAGTGAGTCAGGGGGCGAGGATCAGCCCCAGCATTTT.